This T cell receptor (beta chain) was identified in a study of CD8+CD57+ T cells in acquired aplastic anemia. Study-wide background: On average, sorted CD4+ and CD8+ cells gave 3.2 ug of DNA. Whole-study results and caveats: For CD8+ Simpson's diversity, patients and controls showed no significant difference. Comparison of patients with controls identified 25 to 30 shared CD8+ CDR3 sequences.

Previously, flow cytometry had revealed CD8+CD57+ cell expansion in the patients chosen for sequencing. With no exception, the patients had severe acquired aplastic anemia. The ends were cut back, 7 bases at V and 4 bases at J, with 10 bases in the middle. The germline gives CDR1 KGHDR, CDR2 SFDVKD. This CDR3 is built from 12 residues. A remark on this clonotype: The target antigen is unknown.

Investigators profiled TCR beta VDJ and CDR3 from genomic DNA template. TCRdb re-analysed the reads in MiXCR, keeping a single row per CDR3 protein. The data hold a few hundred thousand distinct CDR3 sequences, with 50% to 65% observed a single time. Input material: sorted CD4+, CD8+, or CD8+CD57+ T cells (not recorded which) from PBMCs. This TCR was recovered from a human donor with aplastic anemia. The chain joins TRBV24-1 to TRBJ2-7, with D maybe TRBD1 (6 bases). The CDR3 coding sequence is TGTGCCACCAGCTATACAGGGTACGAGCAGTACTTC. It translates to CATSYTGYEQYF.